This T cell receptor beta chain was sequenced in a study of T-cell memory formation after mild COVID-19. Study-wide results and limits: CD4+ contracting clones were mainly CM and EM; CD8+ ones, EMRA. Contracting clones from day 15 to 85 had balanced CD4/CD8; later expanders favoured CD4+. There was no confirmation that second-wave clones peaking on day 37 were SARS-CoV-2 specific.

5'RACE primed from the constant segment yielded TCR alpha and TCR beta cDNA libraries bearing sample barcodes and UMIs. TCRdb reprocessed the 5' RACE reads with MiXCR, giving one entry per CDR3 protein. The sample has about 130,000 distinct CDR3 sequences; 15% to 20% are singletons. Of note for this clonotype: As yet, its antigen is unknown. Germline and junction disagree at one end, which may indicate a read error.

CDR3 length: 14 amino acids. Germline V gene data show CDR1 as SGHRS and CDR2 as YFSETQ. The gene calls are TRBV5-1 and TRBJ2-2; tentatively, D is TRBD1 (5 bases). The sample taken for sequencing was PBMCs or a T cell subset sorted from them (not recorded which). This clonotype was obtained from a man younger than 35 who had mild COVID-19 (a few samples of this study predate the infection). Cell type and time point are not known. The CDR3 loop is CASSLEGNNGELFF. The CDR3 bases are TGCGCCAGCAGCTTGGAGGGGAACAACGGGGAGCTGTTTTTT.